A selection of T cell receptor beta chains follows, all from one sample in a study of blood T cell repertoires in COVID-19. Sequencing used immunoSEQ multiplex PCR; TCRdb keeps in-frame clones, though not all of them. The table shows 200,000 to 250,000 clones, with around 90% occurring only once. Sequenced material: peripheral blood. The receptors originated from a man in his sixties with acute or convalescent COVID-19. CDR3s include the opening cysteine and the closing phenylalanine or tryptophan. Each record gives: CDR3 DNA, CDR3 protein, J gene, clone size, V gene, D gene. D genes are given only for firm matches. Rows give clone size only sometimes, using once, few, many, or a class for an expanded clone.

CDR3 DNA: TGTGCCAGCAGTGACGGCGGGACCCAGTACTTC
CDR3 protein: CASSDGGTQYF
J gene: TRBJ2-5
clone size: -
V gene: TRBV2
D gene: -

CDR3 DNA: TGTGCCAGTAGTATGACTAGCGGGGTAGGAGATACGCAGTATTTT
CDR3 protein: CASSMTSGVGDTQYF
J gene: TRBJ2-3
clone size: -
V gene: TRBV19
D gene: TRBD2

CDR3 DNA: TGCAGCGACCGTGGGGCAGGGTCGCCCCAGCATTTT
CDR3 protein: CSDRGAGSPQHF
J gene: TRBJ1-5
clone size: -
V gene: TRBV29-1
D gene: -

CDR3 DNA: TGTGCCAGCAGCTTAGCTACCTATAACTCGAATGAGCAGTTCTTC
CDR3 protein: CASSLATYNSNEQFF
J gene: TRBJ2-1
clone size: -
V gene: TRBV7-2
D gene: -

CDR3 DNA: TGTGCCAGCAGTTACCTGGGGACAGGACACCACGAGCAGTACTTC
CDR3 protein: CASSYLGTGHHEQYF
J gene: TRBJ2-7
clone size: -
V gene: TRBV6-6
D gene: TRBD1

CDR3 DNA: TGTGCCAGCAGCCCCCCGGTTCGGGGAACTGGAAACACCATATATTTT
CDR3 protein: CASSPPVRGTGNTIYF
J gene: TRBJ1-3
clone size: -
V gene: TRBV3-1/TRBV3-2
D gene: -

CDR3 DNA: TGCGCCAGCAGCCAAGATGTCGCCAGGCTCTACGAGCAGTACTTC
CDR3 protein: CASSQDVARLYEQYF
J gene: TRBJ2-7
clone size: -
V gene: TRBV4-3
D gene: -

CDR3 DNA: TGTGCCAGCAGCCAGCGTAGCCCGGGGGACAGGGTCTCCTACGAGCAGTACTTC
CDR3 protein: CASSQRSPGDRVSYEQYF
J gene: TRBJ2-7
clone size: -
V gene: TRBV4-2
D gene: TRBD1

CDR3 DNA: TGTGCCAGCAGTCCCCTAGCGGGGGGAAGCACAGATACGCAGTATTTT
CDR3 protein: CASSPLAGGSTDTQYF
J gene: TRBJ2-3
clone size: once
V gene: TRBV27
D gene: TRBD2

CDR3 DNA: TGTGCCACCAGGGGAACAGGGATGAACACTGAAGCTTTCTTT
CDR3 protein: CATRGTGMNTEAFF
J gene: TRBJ1-1
clone size: once
V gene: TRBV25-1
D gene: -

CDR3 DNA: TGTGCCAGCAGAGTCAGTTCCTACGAGCAGTACTTC
CDR3 protein: CASRVSSYEQYF
J gene: TRBJ2-7
clone size: -
V gene: TRBV28
D gene: -

CDR3 DNA: TGTGCCTGGAGTAGCGGGCAGGGCTACTACGAGCAGTGCTTC
CDR3 protein: CAWSSGQGYYEQCF
J gene: TRBJ2-7
clone size: -
V gene: TRBV30
D gene: -

CDR3 DNA: TGTGCCAGCAGCTTAAGGCGGGTGCTGGGTTTTAACACTGAAGCTTTCTTT
CDR3 protein: CASSLRRVLGFNTEAFF
J gene: TRBJ1-1
clone size: -
V gene: TRBV7-2
D gene: -

CDR3 DNA: TGTGCCAGCAGCTTAATCGCGGGGGGTGGGATTGAGCAGTTCTTC
CDR3 protein: CASSLIAGGGIEQFF
J gene: TRBJ2-1
clone size: -
V gene: TRBV11-2
D gene: TRBD2

CDR3 DNA: TGTGCCAGCAGAGCTAGCGGGAATGGGGGATACGAGCAGTACTTC
CDR3 protein: CASRASGNGGYEQYF
J gene: TRBJ2-7
clone size: -
V gene: TRBV6-4
D gene: TRBD2

CDR3 DNA: TGTGCCAGCAGCTCCATCAGGGCTCACGTGGGAAAAAACATTCAGTACTTC
CDR3 protein: CASSSIRAHVGKNIQYF
J gene: TRBJ2-4
clone size: -
V gene: TRBV5-6
D gene: -

CDR3 DNA: TGTGCCAGCAGCTTCTCGAACACTGAAGCTTTCTTT
CDR3 protein: CASSFSNTEAFF
J gene: TRBJ1-1
clone size: -
V gene: TRBV7-9
D gene: -

CDR3 DNA: TGTGCCACCAGTGACCGACGGACAGGGGCCGGGGAGCTGTTTTTT
CDR3 protein: CATSDRRTGAGELFF
J gene: TRBJ2-2
clone size: -
V gene: TRBV24-1
D gene: TRBD1

CDR3 DNA: TGTGCCAGCAGCCAATATGTAGAAAATGAGCAGTTCTTC
CDR3 protein: CASSQYVENEQFF
J gene: TRBJ2-1
clone size: -
V gene: TRBV3-1/TRBV3-2
D gene: -

CDR3 DNA: TGTGCCACCAGCAGGACGCGACTAGCGGCCTCCAGGGAGACCCAGTACTTC
CDR3 protein: CATSRTRLAASRETQYF
J gene: TRBJ2-5
clone size: -
V gene: TRBV15
D gene: TRBD2

CDR3 DNA: TGTGCCAGCAGTTTTGAGGCCCAATACGAGCAGTACTTC
CDR3 protein: CASSFEAQYEQYF
J gene: TRBJ2-7
clone size: once
V gene: TRBV12-3/TRBV12-4
D gene: -

CDR3 DNA: TGTGCCAGCAGCCAAGGGGTCAGCGGCTCCTACGAGCAGTACTTC
CDR3 protein: CASSQGVSGSYEQYF
J gene: TRBJ2-7
clone size: -
V gene: TRBV3-1/TRBV3-2
D gene: -

CDR3 DNA: TGTGCCAGCACAAGAAGAGACTACGAGCAGTACTTC
CDR3 protein: CASTRRDYEQYF
J gene: TRBJ2-7
clone size: -
V gene: TRBV28
D gene: -

CDR3 DNA: TGTGCCAGCAGTTACGAGGGCCCCCATGGCTACACCTTC
CDR3 protein: CASSYEGPHGYTF
J gene: TRBJ1-2
clone size: -
V gene: TRBV6-5
D gene: -

CDR3 DNA: TGTGCCAGTAGTCCCCCCCTACGCCGCCACGTCTATGGCTACACCTTC
CDR3 protein: CASSPPLRRHVYGYTF
J gene: TRBJ1-2
clone size: -
V gene: TRBV19
D gene: -

CDR3 DNA: TGTGCCAGTAGTACGATACGCCGCGACCGACACGGTTCACCCCTCCACTTT
CDR3 protein: CASSTIRRDRHGSPLHF
J gene: TRBJ1-6
clone size: once
V gene: TRBV19
D gene: -

CDR3 DNA: TGTGCCAGCACGCGGGACCCTAAGTCCCAAAAACTGTTTTTT
CDR3 protein: CASTRDPKSQKLFF
J gene: TRBJ1-4
clone size: once
V gene: TRBV28
D gene: -

CDR3 DNA: TGTGCCAGCACCGTCACAGGGGTGAGGACTGAAGCTTTCTTT
CDR3 protein: CASTVTGVRTEAFF
J gene: TRBJ1-1
clone size: -
V gene: TRBV6-5
D gene: TRBD1

CDR3 DNA: TGTGCCAGCAGCTTGGGGACAGTACAAGAGACCCAGTACTTC
CDR3 protein: CASSLGTVQETQYF
J gene: TRBJ2-5
clone size: -
V gene: TRBV7-8
D gene: TRBD1

CDR3 DNA: TGTGCCAGCAGCGGGGACAGGGCCCAGGGTACTGAAGCTTTCTTT
CDR3 protein: CASSGDRAQGTEAFF
J gene: TRBJ1-1
clone size: -
V gene: TRBV7-9
D gene: TRBD1

CDR3 DNA: TGTGCCAGCAGTTACGGGTCTTCAGGGGACCGCTACACCTTC
CDR3 protein: CASSYGSSGDRYTF
J gene: TRBJ1-2
clone size: few
V gene: TRBV6-2/TRBV6-3
D gene: -

CDR3 DNA: TGTGCCAGCAGTTCCTACAGGGCCTACGAGCAGTACTTC
CDR3 protein: CASSSYRAYEQYF
J gene: TRBJ2-7
clone size: few
V gene: TRBV27
D gene: -

CDR3 DNA: TGTGCCAGCAGCCTCCAGGGTAGGCCCAACACTGAAGCTTTCTTT
CDR3 protein: CASSLQGRPNTEAFF
J gene: TRBJ1-1
clone size: -
V gene: TRBV6-5
D gene: -

CDR3 DNA: TGTGCCAGCAGCCGTTACGGACAGGGAGGGTATGGCTACACCTTC
CDR3 protein: CASSRYGQGGYGYTF
J gene: TRBJ1-2
clone size: -
V gene: TRBV27
D gene: TRBD1

CDR3 DNA: TGTGCCAGCAGCCCCCCGGGGTTAGGCTACGAGCAGTACTTC
CDR3 protein: CASSPPGLGYEQYF
J gene: TRBJ2-7
clone size: -
V gene: TRBV4-2
D gene: -

CDR3 DNA: TGTGCCAGCAGCCAAGATCGGACTAGCGGGGTCTACGAGCAGTACTTC
CDR3 protein: CASSQDRTSGVYEQYF
J gene: TRBJ2-7
clone size: -
V gene: TRBV3-1/TRBV3-2
D gene: TRBD2

CDR3 DNA: TGTGCCAGTAGTCCCGTGACAGCAACTAATGAAAAACTGTTTTTT
CDR3 protein: CASSPVTATNEKLFF
J gene: TRBJ1-4
clone size: -
V gene: TRBV19
D gene: -

CDR3 DNA: TGCGCCAGCAGCTTTAGGACAGCTAATGAAAAACTGTTTTTT
CDR3 protein: CASSFRTANEKLFF
J gene: TRBJ1-4
clone size: -
V gene: TRBV5-1
D gene: -

CDR3 DNA: TGTGCCAGCAGCCGAGGGAGTGAGGAGACCCAGTACTTC
CDR3 protein: CASSRGSEETQYF
J gene: TRBJ2-5
clone size: -
V gene: TRBV7-3
D gene: -

CDR3 DNA: TGCGCCAGCAGTGACCGTGGGCGGGGGGAAGAGACCCAGTACTTC
CDR3 protein: CASSDRGRGEETQYF
J gene: TRBJ2-5
clone size: -
V gene: TRBV10-2
D gene: TRBD2

CDR3 DNA: TGTGCCATAGGGGCGGGGGGACAGGGTCTTGCGAACACTGAAGCTTTCTTT
CDR3 protein: CAIGAGGQGLANTEAFF
J gene: TRBJ1-1
clone size: -
V gene: TRBV10-3
D gene: TRBD1

CDR3 DNA: TGTGCCAGCAGCCACTCAACAGGGCACTATCAGCCCCAGCATTTT
CDR3 protein: CASSHSTGHYQPQHF
J gene: TRBJ1-5
clone size: -
V gene: TRBV3-1/TRBV3-2
D gene: -

CDR3 DNA: TGTGCCTGGAGTACGTGGACTAGCGGGGGGGCGGATACGCAGTATTTT
CDR3 protein: CAWSTWTSGGADTQYF
J gene: TRBJ2-3
clone size: -
V gene: TRBV30
D gene: TRBD2

CDR3 DNA: TGTGCCAGCAGTGAAAGTCCAAGACAGCCTACTAACTATGGCTACACCTTC
CDR3 protein: CASSESPRQPTNYGYTF
J gene: TRBJ1-2
clone size: -
V gene: TRBV6-1
D gene: -

CDR3 DNA: TGTGCCAGCAGCATGACAGGGGTGGATACGCAGTATTTT
CDR3 protein: CASSMTGVDTQYF
J gene: TRBJ2-3
clone size: -
V gene: TRBV5-4
D gene: TRBD1

CDR3 DNA: TGTGCCAGCAGGGCCCAAGGGGTCTCTGGAAACACCATATATTTT
CDR3 protein: CASRAQGVSGNTIYF
J gene: TRBJ1-3
clone size: once
V gene: TRBV25-1
D gene: -

CDR3 DNA: TGTGCCAGCACCTACAGGGAGGGCAGGGGCTACACCTTC
CDR3 protein: CASTYREGRGYTF
J gene: TRBJ1-2
clone size: -
V gene: TRBV7-6
D gene: -

CDR3 DNA: TGTGCCAGCAGTAAAGGACAGGGGACGGGAAACACCATATATTTT
CDR3 protein: CASSKGQGTGNTIYF
J gene: TRBJ1-3
clone size: -
V gene: TRBV2
D gene: TRBD1

CDR3 DNA: TGTGCCACCAGCAGAGATGGGAGGGGCGGGACCCAGTACTTC
CDR3 protein: CATSRDGRGGTQYF
J gene: TRBJ2-5
clone size: -
V gene: TRBV15
D gene: TRBD2

CDR3 DNA: TGTGCCAGCAGTCCCCTGGACAGGGGCTATGGCTACACCTTC
CDR3 protein: CASSPLDRGYGYTF
J gene: TRBJ1-2
clone size: -
V gene: TRBV28
D gene: TRBD1

CDR3 DNA: TGTGCCAGCATGAAGGAGCATAATGAAAAACTGTTTTTT
CDR3 protein: CASMKEHNEKLFF
J gene: TRBJ1-4
clone size: -
V gene: TRBV2
D gene: -